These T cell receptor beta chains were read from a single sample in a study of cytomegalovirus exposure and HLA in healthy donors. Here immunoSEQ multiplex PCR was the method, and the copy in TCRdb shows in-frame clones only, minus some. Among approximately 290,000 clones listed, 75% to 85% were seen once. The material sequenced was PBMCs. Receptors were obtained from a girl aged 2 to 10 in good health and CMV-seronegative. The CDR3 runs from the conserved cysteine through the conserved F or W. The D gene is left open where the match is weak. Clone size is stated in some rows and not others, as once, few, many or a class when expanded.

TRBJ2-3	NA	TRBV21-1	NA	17	TGTGCCAGCAGCAAAACCGGGACAGGTAGTAGCACAGATACGCAGTATTTT	CASSKTGTGSSTDTQYF
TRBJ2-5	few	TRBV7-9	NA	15	TGTGCCAGCAGCCTTTTCCTTGCTAGGCAAGAGACCCAGTACTTC	CASSLFLARQETQYF
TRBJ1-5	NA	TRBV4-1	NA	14	TGCGCCAGCACCCCGGGGGGGTTGGGTCAGCCCCAGCATTTT	CASTPGGLGQPQHF
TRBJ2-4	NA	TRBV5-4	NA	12	TGTGCCAGCAGCTCGTCGGGGTCCATTCAGTACTTC	CASSSSGSIQYF
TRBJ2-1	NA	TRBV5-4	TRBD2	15	TGTGCCAGCAGCCCAGGGACTAGCTCCTACAATGAGCAGTTCTTC	CASSPGTSSYNEQFF
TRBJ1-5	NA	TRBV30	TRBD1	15	TGTGCCTGGAGTGTTCGGGGACAGGGGAATCAGCCCCAGCATTTT	CAWSVRGQGNQPQHF
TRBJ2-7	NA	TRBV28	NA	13	TGTGCCAGCAGTCCGGGACGGGAGTACGAGCAGTACTTC	CASSPGREYEQYF
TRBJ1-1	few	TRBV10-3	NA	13	TGTGCCATCCGCCTAAATGGGAACACTGAAGCTTTCTTT	CAIRLNGNTEAFF
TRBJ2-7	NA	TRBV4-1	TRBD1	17	TGCGCCAGCAGCCAGAGCCCCGGCGGGGACAGGGGCTACGAGCAGTACTTC	CASSQSPGGDRGYEQYF
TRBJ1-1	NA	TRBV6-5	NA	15	TGTGCCAGCAGTCATGGGCCTTCAGGGCAGCCTGAAGCTTTCTTT	CASSHGPSGQPEAFF
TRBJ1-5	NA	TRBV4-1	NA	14	TGCGCCAGCAGCCAACCGCTGCGGGGGAAGCCCCAGCATTTT	CASSQPLRGKPQHF
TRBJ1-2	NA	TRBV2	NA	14	TGTGCCAGCAGTGCCCAGGTTGGGAGCTATGGCTACACCTTC	CASSAQVGSYGYTF
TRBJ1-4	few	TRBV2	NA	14	TGTGCCAGCAAACAGCAGCCGAAAAACGAAAAACTGTTTTTT	CASKQQPKNEKLFF
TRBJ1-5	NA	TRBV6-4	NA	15	TGTGCCAGCAGTGACTCGTCAGGTCGTAATCAGCCCCAGCATTTT	CASSDSSGRNQPQHF
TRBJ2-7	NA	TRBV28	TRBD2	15	TGTGCCAGCAGTTCCTTAGCGGGAGGATCCTACGAGCAGTACTTC	CASSSLAGGSYEQYF
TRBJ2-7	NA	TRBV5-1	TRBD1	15	TGCGCCAGCAGCTTGCGTGGGACAGTCTACTACGAGCAGTACTTC	CASSLRGTVYYEQYF
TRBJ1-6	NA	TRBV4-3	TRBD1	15	TGCGCCAGCAGCCAAGGTGTACAGGGGTTTTCACCCCTCCACTTT	CASSQGVQGFSPLHF
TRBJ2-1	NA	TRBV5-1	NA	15	TGCGCCAGCAGCTTGGAGCGGATCCACCCAAATGAGCAGTTCTTC	CASSLERIHPNEQFF
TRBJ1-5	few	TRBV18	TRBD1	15	TGTGCCAGCTCACCGACAGGGAATAGCAATCAGCCCCAGCATTTT	CASSPTGNSNQPQHF
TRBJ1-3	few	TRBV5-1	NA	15	TGCGCCAGCAGCTTGGGGCAAGGAGGGAGAAACACCATATATTTT	CASSLGQGGRNTIYF
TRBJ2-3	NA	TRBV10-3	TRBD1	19	TGTGCCATCAGCCTGAAAATACTGGGACAGGGTACCCCCACAGATACGCAGTATTTT	CAISLKILGQGTPTDTQYF
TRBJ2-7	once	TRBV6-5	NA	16	TGTGCCAGCAGTTACGATCGGGGTGGAGCCTCCTACGAGCAGTACTTC	CASSYDRGGASYEQYF
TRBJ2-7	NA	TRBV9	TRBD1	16	TGTGCCAGCAGCGTAGAGGACAGGGGGTTCTCCTACGAGCAGTACTTC	CASSVEDRGFSYEQYF
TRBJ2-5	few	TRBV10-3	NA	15	TGTGCCATCAGTGAGTCGAAAGGGGTCCAAGAGACCCAGTACTTC	CAISESKGVQETQYF
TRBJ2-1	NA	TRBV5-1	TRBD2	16	TGCGCCAGCAGCTTGGCAGGCGGGGGACGGTACAATGAGCAGTTCTTC	CASSLAGGGRYNEQFF
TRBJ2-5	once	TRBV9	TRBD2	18	TGTGCCAGCAGCGTAGAACAACTAACTAGCGGGAGAAGGGAGACCCAGTACTTC	CASSVEQLTSGRRETQYF
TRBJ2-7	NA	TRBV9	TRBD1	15	TGTGCCAGCAGCGTAGGCCCCCAGGGGGCCTACGAGCAGTACTTC	CASSVGPQGAYEQYF
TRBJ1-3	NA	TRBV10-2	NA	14	TGCGCCAGCGGGGCCCCTCGCTCTGGAAACACCATATATTTT	CASGAPRSGNTIYF
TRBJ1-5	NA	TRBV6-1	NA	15	TGTGCCAGCAGTGAGGGCAGCTATAGCAATCAGCCCCAGCATTTT	CASSEGSYSNQPQHF
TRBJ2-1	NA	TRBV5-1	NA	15	TGCGCCAGCAGCTTGGGACTAGGGGAGTACAATGAGCAGTTCTTC	CASSLGLGEYNEQFF
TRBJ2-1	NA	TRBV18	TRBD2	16	TGTGCCAGCTCACCCTTAATCCAGCGGGGGGGCAATGAGCAGTTCTTC	CASSPLIQRGGNEQFF